This entry describes one T cell receptor (beta chain). This receptor's antigen is unknown. Per-base qualities were not stored, and no clone one base away is much larger. A distance of 20 bases separates the germline ends of V and J, which lose 4 bases and 7 bases respectively. For CDR1 and CDR2, the germline V gene lists SGHRS and YFSETQ. The CDR3 measures 15 amino acids from cysteine to phenylalanine. Left in the record is the CDR3 DNA by itself, 45 bases read in frame from the first base. The study tested focal radiation therapy combined with CTLA-4 blockade (ipilimumab) in patients with chemo-refractory metastatic non-small-cell lung cancer. This entry comes from a study of radiotherapy plus CTLA-4 blockade in lung cancer (dated by TCRdb to 2017 to 2018). Describing the broader study: Objective responses occurred in roughly 19% of enrolled patients, and around 29% achieved disease control. Here is what the overall study found, with its caveats: After treatment with radiotherapy and ipilimumab, TCR clones that originated in tumors expanded in peripheral blood. Increased serum interferon-beta after radiation, together with early dynamic changes in blood T cell clones, were reported to be the strongest predictors of response.

Libraries came from the immunoSEQ multiplex PCR assay. This is the immuneACCESS table as TCRdb keeps it, with only in-frame sequences that have V and J called. A part of the clones is gone; compared with another copy, unresolved V genes explain less than half, and the rest is unexplained. The sample data list some 25,000 clones, and 71% of these were observed just once. Roughly 3% of the sample belongs to the ten largest clones. This receptor was taken from a human donor with non-small cell lung cancer whose response to radiotherapy plus ipilimumab could not be evaluated. This sequence uses TRBV5-1 and TRBJ2-5; D gene: possibly TRBD2, on 5 matching bases. The source material was peripheral blood, sampled from a patient treated with radiotherapy plus ipilimumab. The CDR3 here reads CASSDPSGSQRTQYF. In nucleotides, the sequence is TGCGCCAGCAGCGACCCGAGCGGATCACAAAGGACCCAGTACTTC.